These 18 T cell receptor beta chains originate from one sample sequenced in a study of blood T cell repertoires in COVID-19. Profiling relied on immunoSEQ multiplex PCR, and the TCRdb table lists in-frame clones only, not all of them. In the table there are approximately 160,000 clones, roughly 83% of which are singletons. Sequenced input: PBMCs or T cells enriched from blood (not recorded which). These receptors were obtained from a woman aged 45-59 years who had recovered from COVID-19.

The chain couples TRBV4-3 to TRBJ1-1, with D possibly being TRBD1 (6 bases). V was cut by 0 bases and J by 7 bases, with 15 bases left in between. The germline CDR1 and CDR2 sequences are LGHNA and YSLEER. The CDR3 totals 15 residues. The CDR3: CASSQDSHRVGEAFF. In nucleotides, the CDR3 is TGCGCCAGCAGCCAAGATTCACACAGGGTAGGTGAAGCTTTCTTT.

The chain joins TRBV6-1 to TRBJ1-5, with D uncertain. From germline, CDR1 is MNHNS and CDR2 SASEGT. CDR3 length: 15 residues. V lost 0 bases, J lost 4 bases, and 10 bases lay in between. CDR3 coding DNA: TGTGCCAGCAGTGAAGCGCGCACCGGGAATCAGCCCCAGCATTTT. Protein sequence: CASSEARTGNQPQHF.

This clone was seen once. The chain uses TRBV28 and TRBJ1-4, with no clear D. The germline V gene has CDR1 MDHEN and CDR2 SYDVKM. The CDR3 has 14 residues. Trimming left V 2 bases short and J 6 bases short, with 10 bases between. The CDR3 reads CASSLALSYEKLFF. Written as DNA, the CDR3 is TGTGCCAGCAGTTTAGCCCTAAGCTATGAAAAACTGTTTTTT.

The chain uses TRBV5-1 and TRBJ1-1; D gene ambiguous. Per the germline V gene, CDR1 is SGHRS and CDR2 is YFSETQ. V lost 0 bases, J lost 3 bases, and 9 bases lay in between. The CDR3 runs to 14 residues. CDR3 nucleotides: TGCGCCAGCAGCTTGGGAGGTACTCACACTGAAGCTTTCTTT. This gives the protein CASSLGGTHTEAFF. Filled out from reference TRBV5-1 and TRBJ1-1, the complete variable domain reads KAGVTQTPRYLIKTRGQQVTLSCSPISGHRSVSWYQQTPGQGLQFLFEYFSETQRNKGNFPGRFSGRQFSNSRSEMNVSTLELGDSALYLCASSLGGTHTEAFFGQGTRLTVV.

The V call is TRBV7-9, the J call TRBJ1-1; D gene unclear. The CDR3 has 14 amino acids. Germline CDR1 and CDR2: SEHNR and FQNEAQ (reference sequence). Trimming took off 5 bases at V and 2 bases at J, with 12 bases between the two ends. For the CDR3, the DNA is TGTGCCAGCAGCCCGGCAGGCGATAACACTGAAGCTTTCTTT. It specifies CASSPAGDNTEAFF.

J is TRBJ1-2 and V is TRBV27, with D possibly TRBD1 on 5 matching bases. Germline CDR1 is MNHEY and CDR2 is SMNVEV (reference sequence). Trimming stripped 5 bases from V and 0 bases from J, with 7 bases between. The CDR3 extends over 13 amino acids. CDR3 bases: TGTGCCAGCAGTAGACAGACTAACTATGGCTACACCTTC. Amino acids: CASSRQTNYGYTF.

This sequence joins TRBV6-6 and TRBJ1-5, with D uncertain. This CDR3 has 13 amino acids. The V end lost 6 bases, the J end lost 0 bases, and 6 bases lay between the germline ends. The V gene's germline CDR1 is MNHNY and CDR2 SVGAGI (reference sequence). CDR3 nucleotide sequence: TGTGCCAGCAGAGCCTATAGCAATCAGCCCCAGCATTTT. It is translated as CASRAYSNQPQHF.

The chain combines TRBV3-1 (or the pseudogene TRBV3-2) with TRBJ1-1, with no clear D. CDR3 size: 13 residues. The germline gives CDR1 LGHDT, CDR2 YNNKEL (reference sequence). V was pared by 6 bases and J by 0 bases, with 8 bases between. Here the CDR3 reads CASSFTVNTEAFF. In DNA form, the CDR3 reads TGTGCCAGCAGTTTTACAGTGAACACTGAAGCTTTCTTT.

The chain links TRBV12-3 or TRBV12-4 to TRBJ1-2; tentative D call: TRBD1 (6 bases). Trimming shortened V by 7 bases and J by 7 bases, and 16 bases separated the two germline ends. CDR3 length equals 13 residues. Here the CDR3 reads CASTRGRGTGYTF. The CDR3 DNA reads TGTGCCAGCACGCGGGGGCGTGGGACTGGCTACACCTTC.

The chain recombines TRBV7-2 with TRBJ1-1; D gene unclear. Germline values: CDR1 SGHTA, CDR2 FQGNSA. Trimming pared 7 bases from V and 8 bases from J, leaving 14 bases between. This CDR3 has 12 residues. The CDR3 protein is CASTKNPSEAFF. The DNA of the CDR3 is TGTGCCAGCACAAAAAACCCGAGCGAAGCTTTCTTT.

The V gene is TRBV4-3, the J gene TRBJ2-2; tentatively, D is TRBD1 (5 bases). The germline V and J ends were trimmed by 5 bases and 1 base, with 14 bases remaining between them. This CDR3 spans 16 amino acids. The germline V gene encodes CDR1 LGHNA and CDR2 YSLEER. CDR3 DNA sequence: TGCGCCAGCAGCGCAACCCCCCAGGGGAACACCGGGGAGCTGTTTTTT. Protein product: CASSATPQGNTGELFF.

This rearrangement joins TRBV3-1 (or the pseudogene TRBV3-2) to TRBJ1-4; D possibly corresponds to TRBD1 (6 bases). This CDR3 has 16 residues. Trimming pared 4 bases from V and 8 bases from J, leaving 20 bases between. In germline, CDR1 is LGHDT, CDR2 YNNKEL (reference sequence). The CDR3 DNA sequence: TGTGCCAGCAGCCTCATCGGACAGATGGGACGGGAAAAACTGTTTTTT. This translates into CASSLIGQMGREKLFF.

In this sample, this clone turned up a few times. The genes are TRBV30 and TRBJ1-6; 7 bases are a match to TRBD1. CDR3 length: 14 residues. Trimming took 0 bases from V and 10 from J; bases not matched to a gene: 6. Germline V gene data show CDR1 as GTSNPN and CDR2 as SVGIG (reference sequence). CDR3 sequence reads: CAWSVGQDGSPLHF. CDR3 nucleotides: TGTGCCTGGAGTGTAGGACAGGATGGCTCACCCCTCCACTTT.

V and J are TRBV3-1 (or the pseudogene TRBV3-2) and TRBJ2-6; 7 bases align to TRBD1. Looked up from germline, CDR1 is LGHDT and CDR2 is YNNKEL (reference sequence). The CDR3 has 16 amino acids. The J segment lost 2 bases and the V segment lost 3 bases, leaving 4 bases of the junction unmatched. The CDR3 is CASSHRQGPGANVLTF. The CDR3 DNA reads TGTGCCAGCAGCCATCGACAGGGACCTGGGGCCAACGTCCTGACTTTC.

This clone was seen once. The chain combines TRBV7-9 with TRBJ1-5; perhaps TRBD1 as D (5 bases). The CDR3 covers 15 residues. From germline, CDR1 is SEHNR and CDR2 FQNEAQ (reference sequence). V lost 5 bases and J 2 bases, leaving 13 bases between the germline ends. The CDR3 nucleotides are TGTGCCAGCAGCCGAGCTGAAGGGGGCAATCAGCCCCAGCATTTT. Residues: CASSRAEGGNQPQHF.

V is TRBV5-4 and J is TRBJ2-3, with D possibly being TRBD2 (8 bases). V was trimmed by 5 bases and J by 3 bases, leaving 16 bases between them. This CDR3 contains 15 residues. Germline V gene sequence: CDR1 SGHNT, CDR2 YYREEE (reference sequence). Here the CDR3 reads CASRRTGGGTDTQYF. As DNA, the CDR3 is TGTGCCAGCAGACGGACAGGCGGGGGGACAGATACGCAGTATTTT.

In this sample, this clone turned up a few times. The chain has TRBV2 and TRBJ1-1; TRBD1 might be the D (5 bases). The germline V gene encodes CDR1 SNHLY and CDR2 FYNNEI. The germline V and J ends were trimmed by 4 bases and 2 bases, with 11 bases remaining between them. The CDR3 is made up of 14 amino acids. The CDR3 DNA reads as TGTGCCAGCAGTGTAGAGACAGCAAACACTGAAGCTTTCTTT. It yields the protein CASSVETANTEAFF.

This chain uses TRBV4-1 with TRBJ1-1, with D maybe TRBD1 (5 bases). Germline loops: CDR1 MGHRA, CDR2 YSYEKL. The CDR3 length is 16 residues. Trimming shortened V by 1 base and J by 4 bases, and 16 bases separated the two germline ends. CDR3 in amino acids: CASSQGSSPGFTEAFF. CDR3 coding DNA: TGCGCCAGCAGCCAAGGGTCCTCCCCAGGGTTCACTGAAGCTTTCTTT.